This TCR beta chain derives from a study of blood T cell repertoires in COVID-19. Across the whole study: Sites across the United States, Italy and Spain contributed samples from acute and convalescent COVID-19.

V was trimmed by 5 bases and J by 6 bases, leaving 16 bases between them. Germline assignment: CDR1 SGHVS and CDR2 FQNEAQ. This CDR3 is built from 14 residues. Authors' analysis steps: Estimation of nucleated cell counts was performed using reference gene primer amplification. Clones were read by immunoSEQ multiplex PCR, and TCRdb kept only the in-frame ones, dropping some. That table supplies the V and J calls and clone size; D and trimming were determined from the DNA. Here the sample spans some 150,000 clones, approximately 80% being singletons. This receptor was taken from a human donor in a cohort sampled during active COVID-19. The chain employs TRBV7-8 and TRBJ1-2; D gene uncertain. Sequencing was performed on peripheral blood. Here the CDR3 reads CASSPREVVHGYTF. The CDR3 DNA is TGTGCCAGCAGCCCCCGGGAGGTAGTTCATGGCTACACCTTC.